The rows below give T cell receptor beta chains drawn from one sample of a study of post-analysis software for immune sequencing data. TCRdb re-derived calls from the PCR reads in MiXCR, one entry per CDR3 protein. Among 450,000 to 650,000 distinct CDR3 sequences listed, roughly 45% were seen once. Sequencing was carried out using blood. All receptors derive from a girl aged 5-17 years with multiple sclerosis. Each CDR3 is given with its conserved first and last residue. D genes are given only for firm matches. Not all rows give a size; the values are once, few, many and, for expanded clones, a class.

20	TRBV4-1	-	few	TRBJ2-1	CASSQDLGSLGRSSYNEQFF	TGCGCCAGCAGCCAAGATCTTGGCAGTTTGGGCCGAAGCTCCTACAATGAGCAGTTCTTC
13	TRBV20-1	TRBD1	-	TRBJ2-7	CSAHRTGDGEQYF	TGCAGTGCCCATAGGACAGGGGATGGCGAGCAGTACTTC
15	TRBV5-1	TRBD1	few	TRBJ1-6	CASSIFGTGSSPLHF	TGCGCCAGCAGCATATTCGGGACAGGGAGTTCACCCCTCCACTTT
15	TRBV5-6	-	-	TRBJ1-2	CASSSTGRRIYGYTF	TGTGCCAGCAGCTCAACGGGGAGACGCATCTATGGCTACACCTTC
14	TRBV29-1	TRBD1	-	TRBJ1-1	CSASPAGGRFEAFF	TGCAGCGCTTCCCCGGCAGGGGGAAGGTTTGAAGCTTTCTTT
15	TRBV5-1	TRBD1	-	TRBJ1-2	CASSWDRVHSDGYTF	TGCGCCAGCAGCTGGGACAGGGTCCATAGTGATGGCTACACCTTC
15	TRBV5-1	-	-	TRBJ2-7	CASSLDRSDPYEQYF	TGCGCCAGCAGCTTGGATCGTTCTGATCCCTACGAGCAGTACTTC
14	TRBV6-5	-	-	TRBJ2-7	CASSYRVGTYEQYF	TGTGCCAGCAGTTATCGGGTGGGCACCTACGAGCAGTACTTC
16	TRBV5-5	-	-	TRBJ1-1	CASSAVWSRMNTEAFF	TGTGCCAGCAGCGCTGTCTGGTCCCGAATGAACACTGAAGCTTTCTTT
17	TRBV6-5	TRBD1	-	TRBJ1-5	CASSSWTGADSNQPQHF	TGTGCCAGCAGTTCTTGGACAGGAGCCGATAGCAATCAGCCCCAGCATTTT
14	TRBV20-1	-	once	TRBJ2-7	CSASGLQGTGEQYF	TGCAGTGCTAGTGGGTTACAGGGAACAGGCGAGCAGTACTTC
21	TRBV5-8	-	once	TRBJ2-7	CASSPAATKANRELGYYEQYF	TGTGCCAGCAGCCCCGCGGCTACAAAGGCAAATCGGGAACTCGGGTACTACGAGCAGTACTTC
14	TRBV12-3/TRBV12-4	-	few	TRBJ2-7	CASSFNGGPREQYF	TGTGCCAGCAGTTTTAACGGGGGGCCCCGCGAGCAGTACTTC
16	TRBV20-1	TRBD1	few	TRBJ2-7	CSARPARWQGADEQYF	TGCAGTGCTCGTCCGGCACGGTGGCAGGGGGCGGACGAGCAGTACTTC
12	TRBV9	-	-	TRBJ1-2	CASTRNNYGYTF	TGTGCCAGCACCCGGAATAACTATGGCTACACCTTC
13	TRBV7-9	-	few	TRBJ1-6	CASRGPADSPLHF	TGTGCCAGCAGAGGTCCTGCGGATTCACCCCTCCACTTT
17	TRBV12-3/TRBV12-4	TRBD2	-	TRBJ2-7	CASSLVVLAGSYNEQYF	TGTGCCAGCAGTTTAGTGGTGCTAGCGGGCTCCTACAATGAGCAGTACTTC
13	TRBV12-3/TRBV12-4	-	few	TRBJ1-1	CASSFGGHTEAFF	TGTGCCAGCAGTTTCGGGGGTCACACTGAAGCTTTCTTT
15	TRBV12-3/TRBV12-4	-	-	TRBJ2-4	CASSLVGLAKNIQYF	TGTGCCAGCAGTTTAGTTGGGCTAGCCAAAAACATTCAGTACTTC
14	TRBV29-1	-	-	TRBJ2-1	CSVEGEGAYNEQFF	TGCAGCGTTGAGGGGGAGGGGGCCTACAATGAGCAGTTCTTC
14	TRBV12-3/TRBV12-4	-	-	TRBJ2-7	CASSRRGGGGAQYF	TGTGCCAGCAGTCGCCGGGGCGGCGGAGGTGCCCAGTACTTC
16	TRBV1	-	-	TRBJ2-3	CTSSQGRLALTDTQYF	TGCACCAGCAGCCAGGGTCGACTAGCGCTCACAGATACGCAGTATTTT
13	TRBV5-1	TRBD1	-	TRBJ1-2	CASSGGTGGGYTF	TGCGCCAGCAGCGGAGGGACAGGCGGAGGCTACACCTTC
16	TRBV5-6	TRBD1	few	TRBJ1-5	CASSLFAGGGHQPQHF	TGTGCCAGCAGCTTGTTCGCAGGGGGCGGGCATCAGCCCCAGCATTTT
17	TRBV7-6	-	-	TRBJ1-6	CASSLGPTREFNSPLHF	TGTGCCAGCAGCTTAGGGCCAACCCGGGAATTCAATTCACCCCTCCACTTT
14	TRBV11-1	TRBD1	-	TRBJ2-7	CASSRRDRFYEQYF	TGTGCCAGCAGCCGAAGGGACAGGTTCTACGAGCAGTACTTC
16	TRBV2	TRBD1	few	TRBJ2-7	CASSALPGQGFREQYF	TGTGCCAGCAGTGCCTTACCGGGACAGGGGTTCAGGGAGCAGTACTTC
16	TRBV12-3/TRBV12-4	TRBD2	-	TRBJ2-1	CASSLAPGLDKNEQFF	TGTGCCAGCAGTTTAGCGCCGGGACTAGACAAAAATGAGCAGTTCTTC
15	TRBV11-3	-	-	TRBJ2-6	CASGERVPGANVLTF	TGTGCCAGCGGAGAGAGAGTGCCTGGGGCCAACGTCCTGACTTTC
13	TRBV3-1	-	-	TRBJ1-2	CASSQVSGNGYTF	TGTGCCAGCAGCCAAGTATCTGGGAATGGCTACACCTTC
17	TRBV12-3/TRBV12-4	-	-	TRBJ2-1	CASSSLATTRSYNEQFF	TGTGCCAGCAGTTCCTTGGCTACTACTCGCTCCTACAATGAGCAGTTCTTC
14	TRBV5-1	TRBD2	-	TRBJ2-5	CASSGRTSGETQYF	TGCGCCAGCAGCGGCAGGACTAGCGGAGAGACCCAGTACTTC
15	TRBV5-1	TRBD1	-	TRBJ2-3	CASSFGTVITDTQYF	TGCGCCAGCAGCTTCGGGACAGTGATCACAGATACGCAGTATTTT
14	TRBV7-2	-	-	TRBJ2-7	CASSLWGLSYEQYF	TGTGCCAGCAGCTTATGGGGGCTATCTTACGAGCAGTACTTC
13	TRBV20-1	-	-	TRBJ2-3	CSARVRGPDTQYF	TGCAGTGCCCGCGTACGGGGCCCAGATACGCAGTATTTT
13	TRBV12-3/TRBV12-4	-	-	TRBJ2-3	CASTPTATDTQYF	TGTGCCAGCACCCCTACCGCCACAGATACGCAGTATTTT
13	TRBV20-1	TRBD1	-	TRBJ2-1	CSARFRQGNERFF	TGCAGTGCTAGATTCCGACAGGGGAATGAGCGGTTCTTC
14	TRBV12-3/TRBV12-4	-	-	TRBJ2-7	CASSLRTISYEQYF	TGTGCCAGCAGTTTAAGGACAATCTCCTACGAGCAGTACTTC
13	TRBV30	TRBD1	-	TRBJ1-1	CAWGQQGGTEAFF	TGTGCCTGGGGGCAACAGGGGGGGACTGAAGCTTTCTTT
15	TRBV27	-	-	TRBJ1-2	CASSLKRFEGYGYTF	TGTGCCAGCAGTTTAAAGAGGTTCGAGGGCTATGGCTACACCTTC
14	TRBV6-2/TRBV6-3	-	few	TRBJ2-1	CATQTVPFWNEQFF	TGTGCCACCCAGACAGTCCCCTTTTGGAATGAGCAGTTCTTC
13	TRBV10-3	-	few	TRBJ1-1	CAISGQKNTEAFF	TGTGCCATCAGCGGACAGAAGAACACTGAAGCTTTCTTT